Listed here are 17 T cell receptor beta chains from one sample, sequenced in a study of T cell changes during pregnancy in multiple sclerosis. Sequenced by immunoSEQ multiplex PCR; TCRdb stores in-frame clones only, minus some. The sample includes tens of thousands of clones, roughly nine tenths of them seen just once. Sequencing used CD4+ T cells from peripheral blood mononuclear cells, obtained in the second trimester of pregnancy. All receptors come from a female donor with multiple sclerosis, enrolled in a pregnancy study.

The V call is TRBV5-5, the J call TRBJ1-2, with 7 bases that match TRBD1. V lost 3 bases, J lost 4 bases, and 6 bases stayed unmatched. Germline lookup yields CDR1 SGHKS and CDR2 YYEKEE (reference sequence). CDR3 size: 14 residues. Here the CDR3 DNA reads TGTGCCAGCAGCTCAAGCCGGGACAGCTATGGCTACACCTTC. Translating gives CASSSSRDSYGYTF.

The chain carries TRBV28 and TRBJ1-2, with 8 bases identical to TRBD1. The CDR3 loop spans 15 amino acids. Germline-derived CDR1 and CDR2 are MDHEN and SYDVKM. After removal of 1 base from V and 3 bases from J, the junction contained 4 bases not matched to a gene. The DNA for the CDR3 is TGTGCCAGCAGTTTATCCGGGACAGGAGACTATGGCTACACCTTC. It encodes CASSLSGTGDYGYTF.

The chain has TRBV30 and TRBJ2-2; 9 bases align to TRBD2. V was clipped by 3 bases and J by 8 bases; unmatched bases: 16. There are 17 residues in the CDR3. The germline gives CDR1 GTSNPN, CDR2 SVGIG (reference sequence). The chain's CDR3 is CAWSGRRAGGAGGELFF. The CDR3 DNA follows: TGTGCCTGGAGCGGGCGTCGGGCGGGGGGGGCCGGTGGGGAGCTGTTTTTT.

The V call is TRBV30, the J call TRBJ1-2, with 9 bases lining up with TRBD1. The germline gives CDR1 GTSNPN, CDR2 SVGIG (reference sequence). The junction had 7 bases not matched to a gene; V was cut back by 3 bases and J by 8 bases. The CDR3 extends over 13 amino acids. CDR3 coding DNA: TGTGCCTGGAGCCGGGACAGGGATGGAGGCTACACCTTC. This gives the protein CAWSRDRDGGYTF.

This chain links TRBV6-6 with TRBJ2-1; 8 bases fit TRBD2. Trimming took 8 bases from V and 7 from J; bases not matched to a gene: 13. CDR1 MNHNY and CDR2 SVGAGI come from the germline V gene (reference sequence). CDR3 length: 15 residues. DNA for the CDR3: TGTGCCAGCTGTGCCAGGGCTAGCGGGCCGAATGAGCAGTTCTTC. This gives the protein CASCARASGPNEQFF.

In its sample, this clone was seen once. The J gene is TRBJ1-1, the V gene TRBV7-9; TRBD1 might be the D (6 bases). There are 14 residues in the CDR3. V lost 6 bases, J lost 4 bases, and 15 bases lay in between. CDR1 and CDR2 from the germline V gene are SEHNR and FQNEAQ (reference sequence). The CDR3 sequence is CASSRQGFGTEAFF. CDR3 bases: TGTGCCAGCAGTCGCCAGGGGTTTGGCACTGAAGCTTTCTTT.

V and J are TRBV4-1 and TRBJ1-5; perhaps TRBD1 as D (6 bases). Germline loops: CDR1 MGHRA, CDR2 YSYEKL. CDR3 length: 19 amino acids. The ends were cut back, 4 bases at V and 7 bases at J, with 29 bases in the middle. The CDR3: CASSPTSPGTRVEGQPQHF. The CDR3 DNA follows: TGCGCCAGCAGCCCCACCAGTCCCGGGACACGGGTTGAGGGCCAGCCCCAGCATTTT.

The chain combines TRBV5-1 with TRBJ2-5; D is unclear. V was cut by 2 bases and J by 1 base, with 6 bases left in between. Germline lookup yields CDR1 SGHRS and CDR2 YFSETQ. The CDR3 runs 13 residues. DNA for the CDR3: TGCGCCAGCAGCTTTACGAGCCAAGAGACCCAGTACTTC. This sequence encodes CASSFTSQETQYF.

V usage is TRBV5-5 and J usage is TRBJ1-4; D not resolved. The germline V and J ends were trimmed by 5 bases and 0 bases, with 11 bases remaining between them. The CDR3 is 15 amino acids. Germline CDR1 SGHKS, CDR2 YYEKEE (reference sequence). The CDR3 region is CASRQGGATNEKLFF. The CDR3 coding sequence is TGTGCCAGCAGGCAAGGAGGTGCAACTAATGAAAAACTGTTTTTT.

The chain employs TRBV6-6 and TRBJ2-3; 14 bases line up with TRBD2. V trimming: 4 bases; J trimming: 4 bases; junction bases outside the gene matches: 1. Germline-derived CDR1 and CDR2 are MNHNY and SVGAGI (reference sequence). The CDR3 is 15 residues long. The CDR3 protein is CASSSTSGRADTQYF. CDR3 coding DNA: TGTGCCAGCAGTTCGACTAGCGGGAGGGCAGATACGCAGTATTTT.

This chain links TRBV18 with TRBJ1-2, with D possibly being TRBD1 (5 bases). CDR1 KGHSH and CDR2 LQKENI come from the germline V gene. The CDR3 is 15 residues long. The V end lost 2 bases, the J end lost 8 bases, and 18 bases lay between the germline ends. This chain's CDR3 is CASSPITTTQGGYTF. CDR3 in DNA: TGTGCCAGCTCACCAATTACGACGACCCAGGGCGGCTACACCTTC. The full variable domain, completed using reference TRBV18 and TRBJ1-2, is NAGVMQNPRHLVRRRGQEARLRCSPMKGHSHVYWYRQLPEEGLKFMVYLQKENIIDESGMPKERFSAEFPKEGPSILRIQQVVRGDSAAYFCASSPITTTQGGYTFGSGTRLTVV.

This rearrangement joins TRBV2 to TRBJ1-1; D may be TRBD1 (5 bases). V dropped 8 bases and J dropped 1 base, with 8 bases sitting between them. CDR1 SNHLY and CDR2 FYNNEI come from the germline V gene. CDR3 length: 12 amino acids. CDR3 protein: CASGDRNTEAFF. In DNA form, the CDR3 reads TGTGCCAGCGGAGACAGGAACACTGAAGCTTTCTTT.

The chain links TRBV5-1 to TRBJ2-7; no definite D call. Per the germline V gene, CDR1 is SGHRS and CDR2 is YFSETQ. Trimming took off 5 bases at V and 0 bases at J, with 9 bases between the two ends. The CDR3 sequence is 13 residues long. The CDR3 loop is CASRSAVSYEQYF. The CDR3, as DNA: TGCGCCAGCAGATCGGCGGTCTCCTACGAGCAGTACTTC.

This clone was seen once. CDR3 residues: CASSSTSGDYNEQFF. In DNA form, the CDR3 reads TGCGCCAGCAGCTCCACTAGCGGAGACTACAATGAGCAGTTCTTC. This rearrangement joins TRBV5-1 to TRBJ2-1; TRBD2 agrees at 8 bases. The V gene end was trimmed by 3 bases and the J gene end by 3 bases; junction bases not matched to a gene: 5. Germline-derived CDR1 and CDR2 are SGHRS and YFSETQ. The CDR3 contains 15 residues.

Note on this clone: The junction departs from germline at one end; a sequencing error may be responsible. This chain connects TRBV9 to TRBJ2-7; D gene unclear. This CDR3 is 14 amino acids long. CDR1 is SGDLS, CDR2 YYNGEE, per germline. CDR3 residues: CASSVALGSSEQYF. For the CDR3, the DNA is TGTGCCAGCAGCGTAGCTCTCGGGTCCTCCGAGCAGTACTTC.

The chain uses TRBV6-5 and TRBJ1-1; D is unresolved. CDR1 and CDR2 from the germline V gene are MNHEY and SVGAGI. The length of the CDR3 is 12 residues. The ends were cut back, 6 bases at V and 3 bases at J, with 8 bases in the middle. DNA of the CDR3: TGTGCCAGCAGGGCCTCCGACACTGAAGCTTTCTTT. Protein product: CASRASDTEAFF.

CDR3 nucleotides: TGCGCCAGCTCATCCGGGACTAGCTACACCGGGGAGCTGTTTTTT. Translation gives CASSSGTSYTGELFF. The chain uses TRBV5-1 and TRBJ2-2; 9 bases are shared with TRBD2. With 7 bases clipped from V and 3 bases from J, the junction kept 7 bases outside the gene matches. In germline, CDR1 is SGHRS, CDR2 YFSETQ. The CDR3 covers 15 residues. The complete variable domain, with remaining parts taken from reference TRBV5-1 and TRBJ2-2, reads KAGVTQTPRYLIKTRGQQVTLSCSPISGHRSVSWYQQTPGQGLQFLFEYFSETQRNKGNFPGRFSGRQFSNSRSEMNVSTLELGDSALYLCASSSGTSYTGELFFGEGSRLTVL.